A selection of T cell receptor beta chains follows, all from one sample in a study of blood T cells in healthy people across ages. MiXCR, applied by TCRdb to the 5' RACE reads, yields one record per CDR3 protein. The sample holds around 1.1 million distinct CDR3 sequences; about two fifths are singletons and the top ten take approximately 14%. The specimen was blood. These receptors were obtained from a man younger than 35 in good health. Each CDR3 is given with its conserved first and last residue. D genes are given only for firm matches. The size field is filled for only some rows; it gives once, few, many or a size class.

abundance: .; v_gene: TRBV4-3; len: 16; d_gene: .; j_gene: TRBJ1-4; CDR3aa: CASSQEGQATNEKLFF; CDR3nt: TGCGCCAGCAGCCAAGAAGGCCAGGCAACTAATGAAAAACTGTTTTTT
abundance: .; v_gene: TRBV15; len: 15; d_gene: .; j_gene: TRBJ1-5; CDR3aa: CATSRDGAAQGPQHF; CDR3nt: TGTGCCACCAGCAGAGATGGGGCAGCCCAGGGGCCCCAGCATTTT
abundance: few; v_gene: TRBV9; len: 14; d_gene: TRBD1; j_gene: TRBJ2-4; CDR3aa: CASSVAPGGNIQYF; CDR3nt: TGTGCCAGCAGCGTAGCTCCAGGGGGAAACATTCAGTACTTC
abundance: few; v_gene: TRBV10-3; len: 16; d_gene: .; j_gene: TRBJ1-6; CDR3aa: CAISARTEPPNSPLHF; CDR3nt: TGTGCCATCAGTGCGAGGACAGAGCCCCCAAATTCACCCCTCCACTTT
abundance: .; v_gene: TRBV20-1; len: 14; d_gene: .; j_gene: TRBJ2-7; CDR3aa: CSATRAIRRLEQYF; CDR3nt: TGCAGTGCTACCCGGGCAATCCGAAGACTCGAGCAGTACTTC
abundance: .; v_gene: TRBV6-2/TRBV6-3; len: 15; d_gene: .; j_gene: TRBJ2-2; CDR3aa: CASSYGPVSAGELFF; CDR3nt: TGTGCCAGCAGTTACGGCCCCGTCTCGGCCGGGGAGCTGTTTTTT
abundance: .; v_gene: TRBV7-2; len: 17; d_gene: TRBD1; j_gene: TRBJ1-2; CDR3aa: CASSLESVTGGNYGYTF; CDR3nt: TGTGCCAGCAGCTTAGAGTCGGTGACAGGGGGCAACTATGGCTACACCTTC
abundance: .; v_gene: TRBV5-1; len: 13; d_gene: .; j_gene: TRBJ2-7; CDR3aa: CASSFPQAEEQYF; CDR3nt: TGCGCCAGCAGCTTTCCTCAGGCTGAGGAGCAGTACTTC
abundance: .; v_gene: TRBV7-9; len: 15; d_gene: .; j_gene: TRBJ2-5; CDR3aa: CASSLPGLKSNEQYF; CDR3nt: TGTGCCAGCAGCCTGCCGGGACTGAAATCCAATGAGCAGTACTTC
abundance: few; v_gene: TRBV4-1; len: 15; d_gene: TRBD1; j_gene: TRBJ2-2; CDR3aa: CASSIPDRDIGELFF; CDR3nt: TGCGCCAGCAGCATCCCTGACAGGGACATCGGGGAGCTGTTTTTT
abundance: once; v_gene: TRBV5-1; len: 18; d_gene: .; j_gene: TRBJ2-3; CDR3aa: CASSGRTSRGHSTDTQYF; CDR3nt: TGCGCCAGCAGTGGTAGAACTAGCAGGGGACATAGCACAGATACGCAGTATTTT
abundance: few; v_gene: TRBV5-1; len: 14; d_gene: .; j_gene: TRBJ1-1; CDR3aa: CASSSRGANTEAFF; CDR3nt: TGCGCCAGCAGCTCGAGGGGGGCCAACACTGAAGCTTTCTTT
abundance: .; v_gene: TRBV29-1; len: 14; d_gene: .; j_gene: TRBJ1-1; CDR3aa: CSVQYWDENTEAFF; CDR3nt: TGCAGCGTCCAATACTGGGACGAGAACACTGAAGCTTTCTTT
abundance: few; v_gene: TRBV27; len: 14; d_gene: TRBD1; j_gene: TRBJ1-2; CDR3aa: CASSSQTGDYGYTF; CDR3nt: TGTGCCAGCAGTTCCCAGACAGGGGATTATGGCTACACCTTC
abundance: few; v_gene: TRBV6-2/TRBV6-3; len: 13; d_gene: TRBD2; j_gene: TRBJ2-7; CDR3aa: CASRRLAGYEQYF; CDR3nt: TGTGCCAGCAGACGACTAGCGGGCTACGAGCAGTACTTC